The 25 T cell receptor beta chains reported below all come from one sample, sequenced in a study of CD8+CD57+ T cells in acquired aplastic anemia. The template used for profiling TCR beta VDJ and CDR3 was genomic DNA. TCRdb independently ran MiXCR on the reads; one entry per CDR3 protein. Of about 180,000 distinct CDR3 sequences listed, around half are singletons. Flow cytometry had shown expanded CD8+CD57+ cells in the patients chosen for sequencing. Sequences were obtained from sorted CD4+, CD8+, or CD8+CD57+ T cells (not recorded which) from PBMCs. The source of these receptors is a human donor with aplastic anemia.

This clonotype occurred a few times. J is TRBJ1-4 and V is TRBV24-1; 8 nucleotides match TRBD1. Germline trimming cut 0 bases from V and 8 bases from J; bases unmatched to any gene: 13. Germline V gives CDR1 KGHDR, CDR2 SFDVKD. The CDR3 has 18 residues. The CDR3 DNA follows: TGTGCCACCAGTGATTTGCCCCACCTGACAGGGGTAAGCGAAAAACTGTTTTTT. Its translation is CATSDLPHLTGVSEKLFF.

The gene calls are TRBV11-2 and TRBJ2-5, with 10 bases fitting TRBD2. From germline, CDR1 is SGHAT and CDR2 FQNNGV. This CDR3 has 16 amino acids. Trimming cost V 5 bases and J 3 bases; bases outside gene matches: 9. The CDR3 reads CASSTSASGSKETQYF. The CDR3 DNA sequence: TGTGCCAGCAGCACCTCCGCTAGCGGGAGTAAAGAGACCCAGTACTTC.

This clonotype was detected ten times or more. V usage is TRBV7-8 and J usage is TRBJ2-1, with TRBD1 matching 7 bases. V shed 2 bases, J shed 4 bases, and the junction held 5 bases outside the gene matches. Germline V lookup: CDR1 SGHVS, CDR2 FQNEAQ. CDR3 length equals 15 residues. CDR3 nucleotides: TGTGCCAGCAGCTTATACCGGACAGGATACAATGAGCAGTTCTTC. Its translation is CASSLYRTGYNEQFF.

This clonotype was seen many times. The chain couples TRBV20-1 to TRBJ2-3, with D unclear. Looked up from germline, CDR1 is DFQATT and CDR2 is SNEGSKA (reference sequence). This CDR3 comprises 15 residues. V dropped 3 bases and J dropped 0 bases, with 13 bases sitting between them. DNA of the CDR3: TGCAGTGCTAGCCGCAAACAGAGAAGCACAGATACGCAGTATTTT. Residues: CSASRKQRSTDTQYF.

The chain carries TRBV20-1 and TRBJ1-1, with 9 bases identical to TRBD1. Germline V CDR1 and CDR2: DFQATT, SNEGSKA (reference sequence). Trimming took 0 bases from V and 5 from J; bases not matched to a gene: 19. The CDR3 is made up of 19 amino acids. The CDR3 DNA follows: TGCAGTGCTAGAGATAGTACAGGGGGCGCCTCCGATGGGGTAACTGAAGCTTTCTTT. Its protein is CSARDSTGGASDGVTEAFF.

V and J are TRBV6-1 and TRBJ1-5; 11 bases agree with TRBD1. Trimming took 6 bases from V and 1 from J; bases not matched to a gene: 8. The germline V gene encodes CDR1 MNHNS and CDR2 SASEGT. The CDR3 consists of 17 residues. CDR3 protein: CASRTAGDRGSNQPQHF. Here the CDR3 DNA reads TGTGCCAGCAGGACCGCAGGGGACAGGGGGAGCAATCAGCCCCAGCATTTT.

This clonotype came up a few times. The chain combines TRBV28 with TRBJ1-2; a weak D match, TRBD1 (6 bases). The ends were cut back, 2 bases at V and 5 bases at J, with 9 bases in the middle. Germline CDR1 MDHEN, CDR2 SYDVKM. The CDR3 runs to 13 residues. The CDR3 region is CASSLLQGYGYTF. The CDR3 DNA reads as TGTGCCAGCAGTTTACTACAGGGTTATGGCTACACCTTC.

This clonotype has at least ten counts. The gene calls are TRBV24-1 and TRBJ1-2; 7 bases line up with TRBD1. The germline V gene encodes CDR1 KGHDR and CDR2 SFDVKD. This CDR3 spans 15 amino acids. The J segment lost 5 bases and the V segment lost 9 bases, leaving 14 bases of the junction unmatched. CDR3 sequence (DNA): TGTGCCACCCAAAGGACAGGTATTCTTCCATATGGCTACACCTTC. Its protein product is CATQRTGILPYGYTF.

This clonotype was found many times. The genes are TRBV2 and TRBJ1-3; D is unclear. The CDR3 is made up of 14 amino acids. Germline V gene lookup returns CDR1 SNHLY and CDR2 FYNNEI. Trimming took off 2 bases at V and 0 bases at J, with 5 bases between the two ends. The CDR3 DNA reads as TGTGCCAGCAGTGAACAGAACTCTGGAAACACCATATATTTT. Amino acids: CASSEQNSGNTIYF.

This clonotype was found many times. The rearrangement joins TRBV27 to TRBJ2-7, with D tentatively TRBD1 (6 bases). Looked up from germline, CDR1 is MNHEY and CDR2 is SMNVEV (reference sequence). The CDR3 has 13 residues. Trimming shortened V by 6 bases and J by 4 bases, and 13 bases separated the two germline ends. The CDR3 DNA follows: TGTGCCAGCAGATCGGACAGATTTTACGAGCAGTACTTC. Amino acid sequence: CASRSDRFYEQYF.

Details on this clonotype: This may stem from a read error, because a much larger clone lies one nucleotide away. This chain uses TRBV7-6 with TRBJ2-3; 10 bases map to TRBD1. J was trimmed by 0 bases and V by 8 bases; bases with no gene match: 8. This CDR3 is 16 amino acids long. Germline values: CDR1 SGHVS, CDR2 FNYEAQ. The CDR3 loop is CASGPPGQGSTDTQYF. The DNA for the CDR3 is TGTGCCAGCGGCCCGCCGGGACAGGGGAGCACAGATACGCAGTATTTT.

The table lists this clonotype with many counts. V usage is TRBV15 and J usage is TRBJ2-3, with unresolved D. Trimming shortened V by 5 bases and J by 4 bases, and 13 bases separated the two germline ends. Per the germline V gene, CDR1 is LNHNV and CDR2 is YYDKDF (reference sequence). The CDR3 is 14 amino acids. The CDR3 DNA follows: TGTGCCACCAGCGGCCTCAAATGGGCAGATACGCAGTATTTT. Protein sequence: CATSGLKWADTQYF.

This clonotype was counted many times. The rearrangement joins TRBV9 to TRBJ2-1; 7 nucleotides agree with TRBD1. Germline assignment: CDR1 SGDLS and CDR2 YYNGEE. The CDR3 extends over 15 amino acids. After removal of 2 bases from V and 5 bases from J, the junction contained 7 bases not matched to a gene. The CDR3 DNA reads as TGTGCCAGCAGCGTCCGACAGGGAAGAAACAATGAGCAGTTCTTC. Translated, it gives CASSVRQGRNNEQFF.

This clonotype was observed many times. The chain employs TRBV7-1 and TRBJ2-3, with TRBD2 matching over 13 bases. TRBV7-1 belongs to the ORF category, with a function that is uncertain. The CDR3 sequence is 21 residues long. Trimming at V came to 2 bases and at J to 2 bases, leaving 16 bases not matched to a gene. The CDR3 coding sequence is TGTGCCAGCAGCTCAAGGCGACTAGCGGGGGGCGCGTTTAGGTCCACAGATACGCAGTATTTT. Residues: CASSSRRLAGGAFRSTDTQYF.

In this sample, this clonotype turned up once. A junction boundary mismatches the germline segment, possibly from a read error. The J gene is TRBJ2-7, the V gene TRBV15; 7 bases are a match to TRBD1. From germline, CDR1 is LNHNV and CDR2 YYDKDF (reference sequence). The CDR3 is 15 amino acids. The CDR3, as DNA: TGTGCCACCAGCAGGTCCAGGACAGGCTCCTGCGAGCAGTACTTC. This codes for CATSRSRTGSCEQYF. The variable domain in full, with the rest retrieved from reference TRBV15 and TRBJ2-7, is DAMVIQNPRYQVTQFGKPVTLSCSQTLNHNVMYWYQQKSSQAPKLLFHYYDKDFNNEADTPDNFQSRRPNTSFCFLDIRSPGLGDTAMYLCATSRSRTGSCEQYFGPGTRLTVT.

This clonotype was recorded many times. The chain joins TRBV4-2 to TRBJ2-5; 9 bases fit TRBD2. In germline, CDR1 is LGHNA, CDR2 YNFKEQ. The V segment lost 4 bases and the J segment 5 bases; nucleotides outside the gene matches: 14. The CDR3 extends over 17 amino acids. This CDR3 is CASSRNAISSGEETQYF. As DNA, the CDR3 is TGTGCCAGCAGCCGTAACGCGATTTCTAGCGGGGAGGAGACCCAGTACTTC.

The chain links TRBV7-6 to TRBJ2-5; 9 bases match TRBD1. The CDR3 consists of 16 residues. The germline V gene has CDR1 SGHVS and CDR2 FNYEAQ. Trimming cost V 9 bases and J 7 bases; bases outside gene matches: 18. CDR3 sequence: CARHYRTTGGEWTQYF. CDR3 DNA sequence: TGTGCCAGACACTATCGCACGACAGGGGGTGAGTGGACCCAGTACTTC.

The table lists this clonotype with many counts. J is TRBJ2-7 and V is TRBV18, with D tentatively TRBD1 (6 bases). Trimming cost V 3 bases and J 6 bases, with 9 bases left between them. The CDR3 spans 12 residues. Per the germline V gene, CDR1 is KGHSH and CDR2 is LQKENI. In DNA, the CDR3 is TGTGCCAGCTCACCGGACAGATTCGAGCAGTACTTC. Its protein product is CASSPDRFEQYF.

This clonotype turned up a few times. J is TRBJ2-2 and V is TRBV6-1, with 13 bases fitting TRBD2. V trimming: 6 bases; J trimming: 4 bases; junction bases outside the gene matches: 5. Germline loops: CDR1 MNHNS, CDR2 SASEGT. The CDR3 has 16 residues. In DNA form, the CDR3 reads TGTGCCAGCAGCTGGGGACTAGCGGGGTTCACCGGGGAGCTGTTTTTT. This encodes CASSWGLAGFTGELFF.

This clonotype was seen only a few times. A read error may explain this, as a much larger clone is one base away. The chain joins TRBV12-3 or TRBV12-4 to TRBJ1-1, with D perhaps matching TRBD1 (5 bases). The V end was cut by 3 bases, the J end by 6 bases, with 17 bases between. This CDR3 comprises 15 residues. The CDR3: CASSFGVEGSAEAFF. The DNA of the CDR3 is TGTGCCAGCAGTTTTGGGGTTGAGGGGTCAGCTGAAGCTTTCTTT.

This clonotype was recorded a few times. The gene calls are TRBV12-3 or TRBV12-4 and TRBJ2-5; the D gene is possibly TRBD2 (8 bases). V was shortened by 4 bases and J by 4 bases, with 22 bases between the two germline ends. CDR3 length: 17 residues. CDR3 DNA: TGTGCCAGCAGTTCCCGGGGGGGGAGACAGGGTTTAGAGACCCAGTACTTC. This sequence encodes CASSSRGGRQGLETQYF.

This clonotype came up a few times. This sequence joins TRBV13 and TRBJ1-4, with 10 bases matching TRBD1. Germline-derived CDR1 and CDR2 are PRHDT and FYEKMQ (reference sequence). V lost 3 bases and J lost 3; bases outside the gene matches: 7. This CDR3 spans 17 amino acids. The CDR3 DNA is TGTGCCAGCAGCTTCCGGACAGGGGGAATCTCTAATGAAAAACTGTTTTTT. Its translation: CASSFRTGGISNEKLFF.

The chain recombines TRBV10-3 with TRBJ1-3, with a tentative D call TRBD1 (5 bases). Germline CDR1 is ENHRY and CDR2 is SYGVKD. The CDR3 contains 14 residues. Between the trimmed V and J ends, which lost 10 bases and 2 bases, there was a span of 15 bases. The CDR3 DNA is TGTGCCACCCAGAGAGCGGGGGCTGGAAACACCATATATTTT. It specifies CATQRAGAGNTIYF.

With respect to this clonotype: The CDR3 ends on some other residue instead of the conserved phenylalanine or tryptophan, so this is likely a read error. The DNA is omitted, as the CDR3 cannot be located on it reliably, and the CDR3 follows TCRdb's listing. This chain connects TRBV6-1 to TRBJ1-1. The CDR3 spans 12 amino acids, including both terminal residues. Germline CDR1 is MNHNS and CDR2 is SASEGT. The CDR3 here is CASSSEIPEASL.

The chain combines TRBV15 with TRBJ2-6; D gene unclear. This CDR3 has 16 amino acids. Germline V gives CDR1 LNHNV, CDR2 YYDKDF (reference sequence). The V end lost 0 bases, the J end lost 0 bases, and 6 bases lay between the germline ends. The CDR3 DNA is TGTGCCACCAGCAGAGAGAAAGGCTCTGGGGCCAACGTCCTGACTTTC. This translates into CATSREKGSGANVLTF. The full variable domain, its missing parts supplied by reference TRBV15 and TRBJ2-6, is DAMVIQNPRYQVTQFGKPVTLSCSQTLNHNVMYWYQQKSSQAPKLLFHYYDKDFNNEADTPDNFQSRRPNTSFCFLDIRSPGLGDTAMYLCATSREKGSGANVLTFGAGSRLTVL.